The 15 T cell receptor beta chains reported below all come from one sample, sequenced in a study of cytomegalovirus exposure and HLA in healthy donors. Both 60 Vbeta primers and 13 Jbeta primers went into the PCR. The data were produced by immunoSEQ multiplex PCR, yet TCRdb's version contains in-frame clones alone and is incomplete. The sample has approximately 100,000 clones, 80% to 90% seen once. The sequenced sample consisted of PBMCs. The source is a man aged 40-50 years in good health and CMV-seronegative.

The chain joins TRBV28 to TRBJ2-7, with D maybe TRBD1 (5 bases). This CDR3 is built from 14 residues. CDR1 MDHEN and CDR2 SYDVKM come from the germline V gene. V was clipped by 4 bases and J by 5 bases, with 15 bases between them. In nucleotides, the CDR3 is TGTGCCAGCAGTTCCCCGGCAGGGTGGAACGAGCAGTACTTC. As protein: CASSSPAGWNEQYF. The whole variable domain, filled in from reference TRBV28 and TRBJ2-7, reads DVKVTQSSRYLVKRTGEKVFLECVQDMDHENMFWYRQDPGLGLRLIYFSYDVKMKEKGDIPEGYSVSREKKERFSLILESASTNQTSMYLCASSSPAGWNEQYFGPGTRLTVT.

This chain connects TRBV9 to TRBJ1-2; the match to TRBD1 covers 7 bases. CDR1 and CDR2 (germline): SGDLS, YYNGEE. CDR3 length: 15 residues. V lost 3 bases, J lost 8 bases, and 13 bases stayed unmatched. Here the CDR3 reads CASSAVSNRGGGYTF. CDR3 DNA: TGTGCCAGCAGCGCCGTCTCCAACAGGGGCGGCGGCTACACCTTC.

CDR3 bases: TGTGCCAGCAGCCGGGACAGGGTGAACACTGAAGCTTTCTTT. Its translation is CASSRDRVNTEAFF. This chain joins TRBV14 and TRBJ1-1, with 9 bases fitting TRBD1. The CDR3 spans 14 residues. Germline lookup yields CDR1 SGHDN and CDR2 FVKESK. V lost 4 bases, J lost 0 bases, and 0 bases stayed unmatched.

The V and J genes are TRBV11-2 and TRBJ1-1; no clear D gene. There are 15 residues in the CDR3. Germline values: CDR1 SGHAT, CDR2 FQNNGV. V shed 1 base and J shed 0 bases, with 9 bases lying between them. CDR3 bases: TGTGCCAGCAGCTTAGTGCAGATCATGAACACTGAAGCTTTCTTT. Amino acids: CASSLVQIMNTEAFF. Drawing the rest from reference TRBV11-2 and TRBJ1-1, the complete variable domain is EAGVAQSPRYKIIEKRQSVAFWCNPISGHATLYWYQQILGQGPKLLIQFQNNGVVDDSQLPKDRFSAERLKGVDSTLKIQPAKLEDSAVYLCASSLVQIMNTEAFFGQGTRLTVV.

V and J are TRBV7-9 and TRBJ2-6, with a possible D match to TRBD1 (6 bases). This CDR3 region has 17 residues. CDR1 and CDR2 (germline): SEHNR, FQNEAQ (reference sequence). V was cut by 5 bases and J by 0 bases, with 14 bases left in between. CDR3 in DNA: TGTGCCAGCAGCACAAGGGACACAAGCTCTGGGGCCAACGTCCTGACTTTC. Its protein is CASSTRDTSSGANVLTF.

This chain connects TRBV7-6 to TRBJ1-5; D possibly corresponds to TRBD1 (5 bases). From germline, CDR1 is SGHVS and CDR2 FNYEAQ. This CDR3 is built from 14 residues. Trimming cost V 5 bases and J 2 bases, with 10 bases left between them. CDR3 region: CASSPGFGNQPQHF. CDR3 bases: TGTGCCAGCAGCCCAGGGTTTGGCAATCAGCCCCAGCATTTT.

This clone was detected only once. This chain connects TRBV6-6 to TRBJ1-1; possibly TRBD1 for D (5 bases). The CDR3 sequence is 12 residues long. Germline V gene lookup returns CDR1 MNHNY and CDR2 SVGAGI (reference sequence). Between the trimmed V and J ends, which lost 5 bases and 6 bases, there was a span of 10 bases. The CDR3 spells CASSPRRAEAFF. The CDR3 DNA reads as TGTGCCAGCAGTCCCCGCAGGGCTGAAGCTTTCTTT.

This chain joins TRBV5-1 and TRBJ2-5, with 8 nucleotides matching TRBD1. The closer fit of TRBJ2-7 to the DNA end suggests the J call may be wrong. The CDR3 is made up of 14 amino acids. CDR1 and CDR2 from the germline V gene are SGHRS and YFSETQ. This CDR3 reads CASSLDRGWYEQYF. In DNA, the CDR3 is TGCGCCAGCAGCTTAGACAGGGGTTGGTACGAGCAGTACTTC.

The chain joins TRBV5-1 to TRBJ1-4; the match to TRBD1 covers 7 bases. Trimming took 1 base from V and 1 from J; bases not matched to a gene: 4. Germline V gives CDR1 SGHRS, CDR2 YFSETQ. The CDR3 is 16 amino acids. The CDR3 DNA is TGCGCCAGCAGCTTGATGGCAGGGGGAACTAATGAAAAACTGTTTTTT. Translated: CASSLMAGGTNEKLFF.

The chain uses TRBV5-1 and TRBJ1-2, with a tentative D call TRBD1 (6 bases). The CDR3 has 15 residues. Trimming took 0 bases from V and 2 from J, leaving 11 bases between them. Germline assignment: CDR1 SGHRS and CDR2 YFSETQ. The CDR3 loop is CASSLGEGGNYGYTF. The CDR3, as DNA: TGCGCCAGCAGCTTGGGAGAGGGGGGGAACTATGGCTACACCTTC.

The sample holds a few counts of this clone. V gene TRBV4-1 combines with J gene TRBJ2-5, with 8 bases identical to TRBD2. CDR1 and CDR2 (germline): MGHRA, YSYEKL. The CDR3 is 17 amino acids. The V gene end was trimmed by 0 bases and the J gene end by 3 bases; junction bases not matched to a gene: 9. In DNA form, the CDR3 reads TGCGCCAGCAGCCAAGATCAAGGTTCAGCGGGGGAAGAGACCCAGTACTTC. It translates to CASSQDQGSAGEETQYF.

This clone is a singleton in its sample. V gene TRBV5-6 combines with J gene TRBJ1-5; D gene ambiguous. Germline CDR1 reads SGHDT; CDR2 reads YYEEEE. V shed 2 bases and J shed 3 bases, with 3 bases lying between them. The CDR3 covers 12 residues. CDR3 sequence reads: CASSFINQPQHF. CDR3 sequence (DNA): TGTGCCAGCAGCTTTATCAATCAGCCCCAGCATTTT.

A few counts support this clone. This sequence joins TRBV10-2 and TRBJ2-2, with 8 bases fitting TRBD2. The CDR3 has 17 residues. The V segment lost 5 bases and the J segment 2 bases; nucleotides outside the gene matches: 10. Germline CDR1 is WSHSY and CDR2 is SAAADI. CDR3 bases: TGCGCCAGCAGTAGATTTGCGGGGGGACTCAACACCGGGGAGCTGTTTTTT. This gives the protein CASSRFAGGLNTGELFF.

The chain carries TRBV7-8 and TRBJ2-3; maybe TRBD2 (5 bases). The germline CDR1 and CDR2 sequences are SGHVS and FQNEAQ. This CDR3 comprises 16 residues. The V end lost 1 base, the J end lost 6 bases, and 17 bases lay between the germline ends. The CDR3 bases are TGTGCCAGCAGCTTAGATTTCACGGGGATACGGGATACGCAGTATTTT. Protein: CASSLDFTGIRDTQYF.

The genes are TRBV5-1 and TRBJ1-4; 9 bases line up with TRBD1. The V gene end was trimmed by 5 bases and the J gene end by 4 bases; junction bases not matched to a gene: 6. CDR1 SGHRS and CDR2 YFSETQ come from the germline V gene. The length of the CDR3 is 15 residues. CDR3 loop: CASRETGGINEKLFF. CDR3 bases: TGCGCCAGCAGGGAAACAGGGGGCATTAATGAAAAACTGTTTTTT.